This T cell receptor (beta chain) was sequenced in a study of spatial heterogeneity in lung cancer. MiXCR, applied by TCRdb to the 5' RACE reads, yields one record per CDR3 protein. The data hold around 100,000 distinct CDR3 sequences, with roughly 4.5% observed a single time. Whole-study results and caveats: Counts that tracked tumor mutation counts were those of expanded intratumoral alpha and beta TCRs.

The CDR3 runs 13 residues. V lost 3 bases, J lost 6 bases, and 11 bases lay in between. CDR1 is SGDLS and CDR2 is YYNGEE in the germline V gene. The time point was: sample taken at primary tumor resection. In this sample, this clonotype turned up many times. The antigen is unknown. The TCR sequence derives from a male donor with early-stage non-small cell lung cancer. The chain links TRBV9 to TRBJ2-3; D is ambiguous. The sequences come from lung tumor tissue, collected at surgery. The CDR3 sequence is CASSGARSDTQYF. The CDR3 DNA reads as TGTGCCAGCAGCGGAGCTAGATCCGATACGCAGTATTTT.